The T cell receptor beta chain under discussion was sequenced for a study of CD8+CD57+ T cells in acquired aplastic anemia. Study-wide background: Mean yield of DNA from sorted CD4+ and CD8+ cells was around 3 ug. General study results and limits: Between patients and controls, about 30 CD8+ CDR3 sequences were found in common. A significant difference in CD8+ Simpson's diversity between patients and controls was not found.

Genomic DNA, serving as template, underwent TCR beta VDJ and CDR3 profiling. TCRdb reanalysed the reads using MiXCR and keeps one entry per CDR3 protein. This table has about 220,000 distinct CDR3 sequences, 30% to 35% appearing once. Turning to this clonotype: The antigen remains unidentified.

CDR1 is SGHAT, CDR2 FQDESV, per germline (reference sequence). The CDR3 contains 15 residues. Trimming took off 6 bases at V and 9 bases at J, with 21 bases between the two ends. This chain joins TRBV11-1 and TRBJ2-1, with D perhaps TRBD2 (6 bases). This TCR derives from a human donor in good health, serving as a control. Input material: sorted CD4+, CD8+, or CD8+CD57+ T cells (not recorded which) from PBMCs. The CDR3 coding sequence is TGTGCCAGCAGTAATCCGGGACTCCGAGCGGCTGAGCAGTTCTTC. Translation: CASSNPGLRAAEQFF. The whole variable domain, filled in from reference TRBV11-1 and TRBJ2-1, reads EAEVAQSPRYKITEKSQAVAFWCDPISGHATLYWYRQILGQGPELLVQFQDESVVDDSQLPKDRFSAERLKGVDSTLKIQPAELGDSAMYLCASSNPGLRAAEQFFGPGTRLTVL.